This T cell receptor (beta chain) was captured in a study of blood T cell repertoires in COVID-19. Profiled with immunoSEQ multiplex PCR; TCRdb holds only in-frame clones, not every one. Counted here are approximately 440,000 clones, 88% occurring once; the ten biggest clones make up approximately 12%. V was pared by 9 bases and J by 2 bases, with 17 bases of the junction left unmatched. Per germline, CDR1 KGHDR and CDR2 SFDVKD. This CDR3 comprises 18 residues. Source material: peripheral blood. V gene TRBV24-1 combines with J gene TRBJ2-3, with 9 bases fitting TRBD2. The receptor was derived from a woman aged 45-65 years with COVID-19, enrolled during active disease. CDR3 protein: CATLPRVRTSGPTDTQYF. In nucleotides, the CDR3 is TGTGCCACCCTTCCTAGGGTAAGAACTAGCGGGCCCACAGATACGCAGTATTTT.